This is a list of T cell receptor beta chains from one sample in a study of beta chain features in type 1 diabetes. TCRdb's table, derived via immunoSEQ multiplex PCR, lists solely in-frame clones and lacks some. The table includes some 350,000 clones, 9.6% detected once. The source material was central memory CD4+ T cells from blood. The receptors stem from a man aged 25 to 45 with type 1 diabetes. Both conserved end residues are part of each CDR3. The D gene is left open where the match is weak. A row's size may be missing; if present it is once, few, many or a size class.

J	D	V	size	CDR3	DNA
TRBJ2-1	.	TRBV7-9	few	CASSLPGTYEQFF	TGTGCCAGCAGCTTACCCGGGACCTATGAGCAGTTCTTC
TRBJ1-1	.	TRBV28	many	CASSSGKAFF	TGTGCCAGCAGTTCAGGGAAAGCTTTCTTT
TRBJ1-5	.	TRBV6-6	.	CASSYPTGWREQPQHF	TGTGCCAGCAGTTACCCCACAGGGTGGAGAGAACAGCCCCAGCATTTT
TRBJ2-1	.	TRBV10-3	many	CAISEFTSWNRRFF	TGTGCCATCAGTGAGTTTACTAGCTGGAACCGTAGGTTCTTC
TRBJ2-1	TRBD2	TRBV29-1	.	CSVEHLGLAGEVYNEQFF	TGCAGCGTTGAACATCTGGGACTAGCGGGAGAGGTTTACAATGAGCAGTTCTTC
TRBJ2-3	.	TRBV7-9	many	CASSLGSTDTQYF	TGTGCCAGCAGCTTAGGGAGCACAGATACGCAGTATTTT
TRBJ2-4	.	TRBV7-2	few	CASSLVFSLAKNIQYF	TGTGCCAGCAGCTTAGTGTTCAGTTTAGCCAAAAACATTCAGTACTTC
TRBJ2-1	.	TRBV7-2	few	CASSTFLSSEQFF	TGTGCCAGCAGCACTTTTCTCAGCTCTGAGCAGTTCTTC
TRBJ2-6	.	TRBV27	.	CASSLFLSGANVLTF	TGTGCCAGCAGTTTATTTCTCTCTGGGGCCAACGTCCTGACTTTC
TRBJ2-3	TRBD2	TRBV9	few	CASSVTSGIPHPDTQYF	TGTGCCAGCAGCGTCACTAGCGGGATCCCGCACCCAGATACGCAGTATTTT
TRBJ2-7	TRBD1	TRBV6-5	.	CASRRGQGASGEQYF	TGTGCCAGCAGGCGGGGACAGGGTGCCTCTGGGGAGCAGTACTTC
TRBJ2-1	.	TRBV18	many	CASSTSNSYNEQFF	TGTGCCAGCTCGACCAGCAACTCCTACAATGAGCAGTTCTTC
TRBJ2-7	.	TRBV13	few	CASSSGYEQYF	TGTGCCAGCAGCTCCGGATACGAGCAGTACTTC
TRBJ2-1	TRBD1	TRBV11-2	few	CASSSDRGPYNEQFF	TGTGCCAGCAGCTCTGACAGGGGGCCATACAATGAGCAGTTCTTC
TRBJ2-1	.	TRBV7-3	.	CASSQQSSSYNEQFF	TGTGCCAGCAGCCAACAGAGTAGCTCCTACAATGAGCAGTTCTTC
TRBJ1-1	.	TRBV5-1	few	CASSLQDPRNTEAFF	TGCGCCAGCAGCTTGCAGGACCCCAGGAACACTGAAGCTTTCTTT
TRBJ2-1	TRBD2	TRBV18	many	CASSPETSGEQFF	TGTGCCAGCTCACCAGAGACTAGCGGAGAGCAGTTCTTC
TRBJ1-4	.	TRBV7-9	few	CASSLVGATNEKLFF	TGTGCCAGCAGCTTAGTAGGAGCAACTAATGAAAAACTGTTTTTT
TRBJ1-2	.	TRBV7-2	.	CASSLTGRGYGYTF	TGTGCCAGCAGCTTAACAGGGAGAGGTTATGGCTACACCTTC
TRBJ2-7	TRBD1	TRBV9	few	CASSHPGQGGYEQYF	TGTGCCAGCAGCCACCCGGGACAGGGGGGTTACGAGCAGTACTTC
TRBJ2-3	TRBD2	TRBV7-2	few	CASSPNGGAAQYF	TGTGCCAGCAGCCCAAACGGGGGGGCTGCGCAGTATTTT
TRBJ1-5	.	TRBV4-3	many	CASSQVIGAEQPQHF	TGCGCCAGCAGCCAAGTTATCGGGGCAGAACAGCCCCAGCATTTT
TRBJ2-7	.	TRBV21-1	many	CASSEGRGHEQYF	TGTGCCAGCAGCGAGGGCAGGGGCCACGAGCAGTACTTC
TRBJ2-4	TRBD1	TRBV5-1	many	CASSLNSVTLRDRGDIQYF	TGCGCCAGCAGCTTGAATTCCGTAACACTCCGGGACAGGGGTGACATTCAGTACTTC
TRBJ2-3	TRBD1	TRBV28	few	CASRWTGRVTDTQYF	TGTGCCAGCAGGTGGACAGGCCGGGTCACAGATACGCAGTATTTT
TRBJ2-5	TRBD1	TRBV2	few	CASSSRDRGQETQYF	TGTGCCAGCAGTTCCAGGGACAGGGGGCAAGAGACCCAGTACTTC
TRBJ2-1	TRBD2	TRBV10-2	.	CASSERGSGTGDEQFF	TGCGCCAGCAGTGAGAGGGGTAGCGGGACGGGGGATGAGCAGTTCTTC
TRBJ1-2	.	TRBV19	many	CATGQHNYGYTF	TGTGCCACCGGACAGCATAACTATGGCTACACCTTC
TRBJ2-2	.	TRBV19	few	CASSRETGRKSTGELFF	TGTGCCAGTAGTAGGGAAACAGGGCGAAAAAGCACCGGGGAGCTGTTTTTT
TRBJ1-1	TRBD1	TRBV7-3	few	CASSVQGDTEAFF	TGTGCCAGCAGCGTACAGGGGGATACTGAAGCTTTCTTT
TRBJ2-1	TRBD2	TRBV6-6	few	CASSYSGTSGNEQFF	TGTGCCAGCAGTTACTCTGGGACTAGCGGGAATGAGCAGTTCTTC
TRBJ1-2	.	TRBV18	.	CASSPATDMSYGYTF	TGTGCCAGCTCACCGGCGACAGATATGAGCTATGGCTACACCTTC
TRBJ1-2	.	TRBV7-2	few	CASSLSTAYGYTF	TGTGCCAGCAGCTTAAGCACGGCCTATGGCTACACCTTC
TRBJ1-2	.	TRBV28	.	CASLGTLSRGYTF	TGTGCCAGCCTTGGGACTCTCTCACGTGGCTACACCTTC
TRBJ2-1	TRBD2	TRBV13	many	CASSLVGGTSGSRNEQFF	TGTGCCAGCAGCTTAGTGGGGGGGACTAGCGGGAGTCGGAATGAGCAGTTCTTC
TRBJ2-6	TRBD2	TRBV5-1	few	CASSLSGRASGANVLTF	TGCGCCAGCAGCTTAAGCGGGAGAGCCTCTGGGGCCAACGTCCTGACTTTC
TRBJ2-5	TRBD2	TRBV18	.	CASSPPSGRVQETQYF	TGTGCCAGCTCACCACCCAGCGGGAGGGTCCAAGAGACCCAGTACTTC
TRBJ2-5	.	TRBV6-1	few	CASSNPLETQYF	TGTGCCAGCAGTAACCCACTAGAGACCCAGTACTTC
TRBJ2-3	.	TRBV2	few	CASSITGRTDTQYF	TGTGCCAGCTCTATAACAGGGCGCACAGATACGCAGTATTTT
TRBJ2-7	TRBD2	TRBV15	.	CATLAGADEQYF	TGTGCCACTTTAGCGGGAGCCGACGAGCAGTACTTC
TRBJ2-3	TRBD2	TRBV4-1	.	CASSYPPSGSDTQYF	TGCGCCAGCAGTTATCCCCCTAGCGGGAGTGATACGCAGTATTTT
TRBJ2-1	TRBD2	TRBV30	.	CAWSYGRANNEQFF	TGTGCCTGGAGTTACGGGAGGGCCAACAATGAGCAGTTCTTC